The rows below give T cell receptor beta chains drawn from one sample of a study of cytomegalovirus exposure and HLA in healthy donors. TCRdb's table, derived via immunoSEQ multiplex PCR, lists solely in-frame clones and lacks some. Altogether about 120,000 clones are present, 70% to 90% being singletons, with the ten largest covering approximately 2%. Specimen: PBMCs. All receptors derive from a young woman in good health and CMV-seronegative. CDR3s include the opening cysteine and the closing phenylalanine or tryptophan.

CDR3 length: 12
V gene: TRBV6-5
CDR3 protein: CASSSSTDTQYF

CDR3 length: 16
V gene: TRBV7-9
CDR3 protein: CASSLVLASGGETQYF

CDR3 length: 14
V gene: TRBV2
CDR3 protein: CASRKQDIGFEQYF

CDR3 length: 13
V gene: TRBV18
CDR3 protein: CASSLRSYNEQFF

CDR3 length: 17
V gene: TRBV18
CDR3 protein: CASSPIAGGLSNQPQHF

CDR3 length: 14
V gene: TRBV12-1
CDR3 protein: CASSFAFVADTQYF

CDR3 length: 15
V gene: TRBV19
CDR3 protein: CASSMGQGAAGELFF

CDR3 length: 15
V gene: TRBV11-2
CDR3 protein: CASSLELSGFYEQYF

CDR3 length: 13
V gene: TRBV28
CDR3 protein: CASSLGKDYEQYF

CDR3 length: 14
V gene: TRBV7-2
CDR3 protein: CASSLGRSNQPQHF

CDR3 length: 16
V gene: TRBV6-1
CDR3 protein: CASSETSGGFTDTQYF

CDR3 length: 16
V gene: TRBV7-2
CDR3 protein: CASSLRTRTSGSEQYF

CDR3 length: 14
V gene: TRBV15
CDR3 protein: CATSRGGAAQPQHF

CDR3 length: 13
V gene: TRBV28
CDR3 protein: CASRTGGNEKLFF

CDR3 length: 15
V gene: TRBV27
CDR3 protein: CASSHFRRDNYEQYF

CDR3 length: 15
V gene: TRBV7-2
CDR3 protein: CASSRLAGGQDIQYF

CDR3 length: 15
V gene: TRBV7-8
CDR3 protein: CASSRDRPKPETQYF

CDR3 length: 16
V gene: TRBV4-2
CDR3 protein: CASSQTARSGRVEAFF

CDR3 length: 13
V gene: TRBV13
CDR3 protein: CASSRDTTYEQYF

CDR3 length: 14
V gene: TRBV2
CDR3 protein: CASSGTGGTDTQYF

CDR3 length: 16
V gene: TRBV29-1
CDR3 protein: CSVVAGGGYSYNEQFF

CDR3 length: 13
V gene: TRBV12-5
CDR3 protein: CASGTGISYEQYF

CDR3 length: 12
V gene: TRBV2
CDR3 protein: CASEGQDYGYTF

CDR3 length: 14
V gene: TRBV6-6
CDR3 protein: CASSLLGANEKLFF

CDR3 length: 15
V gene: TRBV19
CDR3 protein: CASSSSIGVGFEAFF

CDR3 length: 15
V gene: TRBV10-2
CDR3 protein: CASSRGGVGHTEAFF

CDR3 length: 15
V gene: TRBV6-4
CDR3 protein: CASSDNGDAAYGYTF

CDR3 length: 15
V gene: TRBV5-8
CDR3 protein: CASSPGQASNQPQHF

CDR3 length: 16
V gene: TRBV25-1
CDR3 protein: CASSELGPGDTGELFF

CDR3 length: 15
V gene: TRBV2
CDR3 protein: CASSVLAGPYNEQFF

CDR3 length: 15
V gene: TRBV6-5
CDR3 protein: CASRLLAGDTYEQYF

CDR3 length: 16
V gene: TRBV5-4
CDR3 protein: CASSLEGQGGNTEAFF

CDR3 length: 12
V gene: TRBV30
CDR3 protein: CAWSWGGTEAFF

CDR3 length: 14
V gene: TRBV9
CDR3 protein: CASSVGEGRTPQHF

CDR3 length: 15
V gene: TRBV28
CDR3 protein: CASSLLDRGSQPQHF

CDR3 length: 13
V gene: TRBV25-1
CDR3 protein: CAIQGSGANVLTF

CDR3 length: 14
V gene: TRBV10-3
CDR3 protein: CAISELVSGQGSFF

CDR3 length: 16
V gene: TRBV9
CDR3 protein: CASSSNPRKKDRGAFF

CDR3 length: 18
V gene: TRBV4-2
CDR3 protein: CASSQEGGLLSGANVLTF

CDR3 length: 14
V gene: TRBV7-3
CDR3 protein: CASSPGHQSNEQFF

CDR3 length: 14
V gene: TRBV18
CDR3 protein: CASSPPGQTYEQYF

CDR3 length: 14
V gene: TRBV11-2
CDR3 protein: CASSIGQGAREQYF

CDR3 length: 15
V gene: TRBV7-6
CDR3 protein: CASSPRQGGDSPLHF

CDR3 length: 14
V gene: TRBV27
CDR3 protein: CASREEAGWDEQFF

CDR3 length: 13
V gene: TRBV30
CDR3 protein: CAWASGGSAAQYF

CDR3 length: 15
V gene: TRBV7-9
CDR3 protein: CASSLFTGATYEQYF

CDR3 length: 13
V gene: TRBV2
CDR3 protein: CASSGAGNQPQHF

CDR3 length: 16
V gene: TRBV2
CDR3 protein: CASSPDSGGTYNEQFF

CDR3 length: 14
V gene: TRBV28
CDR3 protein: CASSLPRGVRGYTF

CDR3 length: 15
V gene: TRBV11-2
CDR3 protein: CASSFRLAGGSEQYF

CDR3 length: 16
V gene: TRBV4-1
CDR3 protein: CASSPIGTGGRYEQYF

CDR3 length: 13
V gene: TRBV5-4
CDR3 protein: CASSFPSTDTQYF